A selection of T cell receptor beta chains follows, all from one sample in a study of blood T cell repertoires in COVID-19. Generated by immunoSEQ multiplex PCR, the TCRdb table keeps only in-frame clones and is missing some. The table has approximately 300,000 clones, nearly 90% seen once. Sequencing used PBMCs or T cells enriched from blood (not recorded which). The receptors come from a woman aged 25 to 39 who had recovered from COVID-19. Both conserved end residues are part of each CDR3. Fields, in order: V gene, D gene, J gene, CDR3 length, clone size, CDR3 protein, CDR3 DNA. A D gene is named only where the DNA matches it firmly. Where a row states a size, it is once, few, many or the class of an expanded clone; other rows omit it.

TRBV19	TRBD1	TRBJ1-5	17	.	CASSIPGRGRPNQPQHF	TGTGCCAGTAGTATTCCGGGCAGGGGGCGACCAAATCAGCCCCAGCATTTT
TRBV18	TRBD1	TRBJ1-6	14	.	CASSPGQGDSPLHF	TGTGCCAGCTCACCGGGACAGGGGGATTCACCCCTCCACTTT
TRBV3-1/TRBV3-2	TRBD1	TRBJ1-2	15	.	CASSQVPGQGLGYTF	TGTGCCAGCAGCCAAGTTCCCGGACAGGGGCTTGGCTACACCTTC
TRBV2	TRBD1	TRBJ1-5	18	few	CASSWGQGDLFGNQPQHF	TGTGCCAGCAGCTGGGGGCAGGGGGACCTTTTTGGCAATCAGCCCCAGCATTTT
TRBV20-1	TRBD1	TRBJ2-7	15	.	CSASRSGTGTYEQYF	TGCAGTGCTAGTCGGTCCGGGACAGGGACCTACGAGCAGTACTTC
TRBV2	TRBD1	TRBJ1-2	12	once	CASRGTDYGYTF	TGTGCCAGCAGGGGGACAGACTATGGCTACACCTTC
TRBV5-4	TRBD2	TRBJ2-5	17	.	CASSGPGLAGNQETQYF	TGTGCCAGCAGCGGACCGGGACTAGCGGGGAACCAAGAGACCCAGTACTTC
TRBV6-5	.	TRBJ1-1	13	.	CASSYAGNTEAFF	TGTGCCAGCAGTTACGCGGGAAACACTGAAGCTTTCTTT
TRBV27	.	TRBJ1-6	14	.	CASSLERRNSPLHF	TGTGCCAGCAGTTTGGAAAGGCGGAATTCACCCCTCCACTTT
TRBV3-1/TRBV3-2	.	TRBJ2-7	13	.	CASSQTQRSEQYF	TGTGCCAGCAGCCAGACACAGCGGAGCGAGCAGTACTTC
TRBV27	.	TRBJ1-4	13	.	CASRFGGGEKLFF	TGTGCCAGCAGATTTGGGGGGGGTGAAAAACTGTTTTTT
TRBV4-3	.	TRBJ1-4	16	once	CASSQLGPGNGEKLFF	TGCGCCAGCAGCCAACTAGGCCCGGGAAACGGTGAAAAACTGTTTTTT
TRBV6-5	.	TRBJ2-3	15	.	CASRLAWGSTDTQYF	TGTGCCAGCAGGCTAGCCTGGGGAAGCACAGATACGCAGTATTTT
TRBV4-1	TRBD2	TRBJ2-3	17	.	CASSQVERGVSTDTQYF	TGCGCCAGCAGCCAAGTCGAGCGGGGGGTTAGCACAGATACGCAGTATTTT
TRBV5-1	TRBD1	TRBJ1-4	15	.	CASSLGGTDAEKLFF	TGCGCCAGCAGCTTGGGTGGGACAGATGCTGAAAAACTGTTTTTT
TRBV11-2	TRBD1	TRBJ2-7	15	.	CASSERQGNFYEQYF	TGTGCCAGCAGCGAGAGACAGGGAAACTTCTACGAGCAGTACTTC
TRBV5-6	TRBD2	TRBJ2-7	15	.	CASSLWGTSSYEQYF	TGTGCCAGCAGCTTATGGGGGACTAGCTCCTACGAGCAGTACTTC
TRBV13	TRBD1	TRBJ1-5	14	once	CASSSGQSNQPQHF	TGTGCCAGCAGCTCGGGACAGAGTAATCAGCCCCAGCATTTT
TRBV7-6	.	TRBJ1-4	15	.	CASSLAGGTNEKLFF	TGTGCCAGCAGCTTAGCGGGGGGAACTAATGAAAAACTGTTTTTT
TRBV29-1	.	TRBJ2-7	13	.	CSVEKDRGYGQYF	TGCAGCGTTGAAAAGGACCGGGGATACGGACAGTACTTC
TRBV6-1	TRBD1	TRBJ2-7	14	.	CASSDTTGGYEQYF	TGTGCCAGCAGTGACACGACAGGGGGGTACGAGCAGTACTTC
TRBV9	TRBD1	TRBJ1-2	14	once	CASSPRTGFGGYTF	TGTGCCAGCAGCCCACGGACAGGGTTTGGGGGCTACACCTTC
TRBV30	.	TRBJ2-3	16	.	CAWRRGGAKSTDTQYF	TGTGCCTGGAGGAGGGGGGGGGCCAAAAGCACAGATACGCAGTATTTT
TRBV5-1	.	TRBJ1-1	14	.	CASSLVGEGIEAFF	TGCGCCAGCAGCTTGGTAGGGGAAGGTATAGAAGCTTTCTTT
TRBV2	TRBD1	TRBJ1-1	14	.	CASSRTGMNTEAFF	TGTGCCAGCAGCAGGACAGGGATGAACACTGAAGCTTTCTTT
TRBV5-1	TRBD2	TRBJ2-1	17	once	CASSLIPGGQSYNEQFF	TGCGCCAGCAGCTTGATTCCGGGGGGGCAATCCTACAATGAGCAGTTCTTC
TRBV29-1	TRBD1	TRBJ2-3	14	.	CSFGDRAVPDTQYF	TGCAGCTTCGGGGACAGGGCCGTCCCAGATACGCAGTATTTT
TRBV19	.	TRBJ1-5	22	.	CASSIVAPSDDRHYTDGQPQHF	TGTGCCAGTAGTATAGTGGCCCCTTCCGACGACAGGCATTATACGGACGGGCAGCCCCAGCATTTT
TRBV7-8	.	TRBJ2-3	13	.	CASSLVLTDTQYF	TGTGCCAGCAGCTTAGTTCTCACAGATACGCAGTATTTT